This T cell receptor beta chain was obtained from a study of CD8 T cells in ankylosing spondylitis (dated by TCRdb to about 2017). Some background on the complete study: The study set out to find disease-linked TCR variants by profiling T cell receptor beta repertoires in ankylosing spondylitis patients and healthy donors. The whole study cohort included about a hundred healthy donors and around 25 ankylosing spondylitis patients. Peripheral blood samples were taken, and synovial fluid was additionally collected from ankylosing spondylitis patients.

Overall study outcomes, separate from this receptor: According to the report, matched synovial fluid samples from ankylosing spondylitis patients were significantly enriched for the disease-linked clones. The disease-linked clones showed a CD8+ phenotype and occurred at relatively low frequencies in peripheral blood. Some of the motif variants had been reported before in the synovial fluid and blood of reactive arthritis patients, a finding that suggests common disease-initiation mechanisms. A TCR beta motif made up of roughly eight highly homologous amino acid variants appeared to be characteristic of blood from ankylosing spondylitis patients.

These reads were obtained on an Illumina HiSeq 2500. Quantitative 5'-RACE with molecular barcodes was used to prepare TCR beta libraries. The paper's processing steps were these. A new computational method, built on a probabilistic model of VDJ rearrangement, was used to identify disease-linked TCR variants. The public reads were run again by TCRdb, first through fastp at Q25 and then through MiXCR, and only productive beta chains were kept. Here each entry gathers all rows of one CDR3 protein and keeps the most common genes and DNA. For this entry, the V and J calls and clone size follow TCRdb and not the study's own pipeline. The sample yields tens of thousands of distinct CDR3 sequences; approximately 9.6% were counted once. The ten largest clones take up over 25% of the sample. The junction shows trimming of 4 bases on V and 6 bases on J, and the gene matches do not reach 8 bases of it. CDR1 and CDR2, looked up from the germline V gene (reference sequence), are DFQATT and SNEGSKA. The CDR3 spans 13 residues, from the cysteine through the phenylalanine. The retained sequence is limited to the CDR3, 39 bases, with the frame set at the first base.

On this clonotype itself: Its antigen target is currently unknown. Qualities for individual bases were not recorded, and no much larger clone is one base off.

Material: blood, either unsorted or a sorted T cell fraction (not recorded which). This clonotype was obtained from a male donor with ankylosing spondylitis. The V and J segments used are TRBV20-1 and TRBJ2-7, and TRBD2 aligns with 8 junction nucleotides. The CDR3 here reads CSAILAAVGEQYF. The bases are TGCAGTGCTATACTAGCGGCCGTGGGCGAGCAGTACTTC.